Following are 6 T cell receptor beta chains from one sample sequenced in a study of spatial heterogeneity in lung cancer (dated by TCRdb to between 2018 and 2021). The time point label, as the study defines it: sample taken at primary tumor resection. Without any cell sorting, TCR sequencing was performed on whole RNA extracted either from tumor and nontumor lung tissue or from cryopreserved PBMC samples. Receptors were amplified or captured by 5' RACE. TCRdb lists the instrument as NextSeq 500. TCRdb cleaned the public reads at Q25 with fastp, built clones with MiXCR and kept in-frame beta chains. Every distinct CDR3 protein forms one entry, paired with its most common genes and DNA. The table for this sample lists 10,000 to 15,000 distinct CDR3 sequences; about 3.8% of them were counted only once. Under 55% of the sample is taken by the ten largest. The input for sequencing was PBMCs, taken at surgery. These receptor sequences come from a male donor with early-stage non-small cell lung cancer.

This clonotype was counted between two and nine times. A library prepared for alpha chains yielded this beta chain as an off-target read; its size is of little meaning. V is TRBV18 and J is TRBJ2-3; no firm D call. The length of the CDR3 is 12 residues. CDR1 is KGHSH, CDR2 LQKENI, per germline. Between the trimmed V and J ends, which lost 0 bases and 4 bases, there was a span of 2 bases. The DNA for the CDR3 is TGTGCCAGCTCACCACCCGCAGATACGCAGTATTTT. Its protein product is CASSPPADTQYF.

There are many counts of this clonotype. The library was designed around alpha chains, so this beta chain is a stray read whose abundance carries little weight. The J gene is TRBJ2-1, the V gene TRBV7-2; TRBD1 or TRBD2 may be the D gene (5 bases each). The CDR3 length is 12 residues. The germline gives CDR1 SGHTA, CDR2 FQGNSA. Trimming pared 3 bases from V and 10 bases from J, leaving 10 bases between. In DNA form, the CDR3 reads TGTGCCAGCAGCTTCGGGACCCAGGAGCAGTTCTTC. Translated: CASSFGTQEQFF.

This clonotype was seen at least ten times. The library was built for alpha chains, so this beta chain is an off-target read and its size means little. The chain has TRBV7-8 and TRBJ2-3, with D tentatively TRBD1 or TRBD2 (6 bases each). Trimming removed 1 base at V and 4 bases at J, with 18 bases between. Germline CDR1 and CDR2: SGHVS and FQNEAQ. This CDR3 has 17 amino acids. CDR3 loop: CASSLGGAGSGPDTQYF. The CDR3 nucleotides read TGTGCCAGCAGCTTAGGGGGGGCTGGGAGTGGGCCAGATACGCAGTATTTT.

This clonotype was found many times. Since it is a stray read in a library aimed at alpha chains, this beta chain has a size that is not meaningful. The chain recombines TRBV6-2 or TRBV6-3 with TRBJ2-2; TRBD2 might be the D (5 bases). V gave up 6 bases and J gave up 9 bases, with 11 bases separating them. The CDR3 is made up of 12 amino acids. Germline assignment: CDR1 MNHEY and CDR2 SVGEGT. The CDR3 sequence: CASRHGVRELFF. The CDR3 region has the DNA TGTGCCAGCAGACACGGGGTTCGGGAGCTGTTTTTT.

This clonotype showed up many times. A library prepared for alpha chains yielded this beta chain as an off-target read; its size is of little meaning. The J gene is TRBJ2-7, the V gene TRBV11-1; D possibly corresponds to TRBD2 (5 bases). Germline CDR1 reads SGHAT; CDR2 reads FQDESV (reference sequence). V lost 4 bases and J lost 2, with 12 bases in between. CDR3 length: 14 residues. Here the CDR3 reads CASSWTRTTYEQYF. CDR3 coding DNA: TGTGCCAGCAGCTGGACTCGGACGACCTACGAGCAGTACTTC.

This clonotype was seen ten or more times. This beta chain was picked up by a library intended for alpha chains and is off target, so its count carries little meaning. The chain employs TRBV20-1 and TRBJ2-1; 8 bases match TRBD2. The CDR3 sequence is 12 residues long. V lost 5 bases, J lost 7 bases, and 4 bases stayed unmatched. From germline, CDR1 is DFQATT and CDR2 SNEGSKA (reference sequence). CDR3 sequence: CSAERERNEQFF. CDR3 sequence (DNA): TGCAGTGCTGAGCGGGAGCGGAATGAGCAGTTCTTC.